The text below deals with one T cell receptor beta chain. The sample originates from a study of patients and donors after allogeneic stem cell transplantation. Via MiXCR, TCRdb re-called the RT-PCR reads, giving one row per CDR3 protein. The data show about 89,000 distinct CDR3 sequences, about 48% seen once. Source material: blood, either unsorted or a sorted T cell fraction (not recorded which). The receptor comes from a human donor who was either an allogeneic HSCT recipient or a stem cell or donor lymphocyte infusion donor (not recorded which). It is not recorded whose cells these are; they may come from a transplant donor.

The CDR3 region is CASSESGYQPQHF. The CDR3 region has the DNA TGTGCCAGCAGTGAGTCCGGATATCAGCCCCAGCATTTT. The chain has TRBV25-1 and TRBJ1-5; D is uncertain. Trimming removed 3 bases from V and 5 bases from J, with 8 bases in between. The CDR3 loop spans 13 amino acids. Germline V CDR1 and CDR2: MGHDK, SYGVNS.